One TCR beta chain is described in this entry. The antigen is undetermined. CDR3 length equals 16 residues. Germline V gene sequence: CDR1 SEHNR, CDR2 FQNEAQ (reference sequence). The J segment lost 5 bases and the V segment lost 5 bases, leaving 11 bases of the junction unmatched. Sequenced by immunoSEQ multiplex PCR; TCRdb stores in-frame clones only, minus some. The sample holds 30,000 to 40,000 clones, around 90% seen once. This specimen comes from a study of T cells in localized non-small cell lung cancer. Study-wide results and caveats: Without multi-region sequencing, intratumor heterogeneity could not be excluded. Longer overall survival associated with higher blood T cell density; shorter survival with higher adjacent-lung clonality. Median about 56 top-100 tumor clones were shared with paired adjacent lung. In uninvolved adjacent lung, T cell clonality reached its highest value, exceeding tumor.

The chain carries TRBV7-9 and TRBJ2-1; 8 bases map to TRBD1. This TCR came from a man aged 35-75 years with stage I lung adenocarcinoma. The sequences come from peripheral blood, collected before any cancer treatment. The CDR3 protein is CASSLTTGVGNNEQFF. The CDR3 DNA sequence: TGTGCCAGCAGCCTAACGACAGGGGTCGGCAACAATGAGCAGTTCTTC.